This T cell receptor beta chain was recorded in a study of T cells in Graves' hyperthyroidism and ophthalmopathy. This clonotype was seen ten or more times. Per germline, CDR1 SGHTA and CDR2 FQGNSA. Trimming took off 2 bases at V and 8 bases at J, with 12 bases between the two ends. This CDR3 contains 13 residues. There were TCR beta CDR3 regions amplified from RNA transcripts. The study used the HTBI primer set for a first-round RT-PCR of the TCR CDR3. TCRdb independently ran MiXCR on the multiplex PCR reads; one entry per CDR3 protein. Of 310,000 or so distinct CDR3 sequences in the sample, around 15% were seen once.

Sequences were obtained from blood. This TCR was recovered from a woman aged 55 to 70 with Graves' ophthalmopathy. The chain uses TRBV7-2 and TRBJ1-1; unclear D gene. CDR3 nucleotides: TGTGCCAGCAGCTTATCGCACAGCCCCGAAGCTTTCTTT. Its protein is CASSLSHSPEAFF.